The source of this TCR beta chain is a study of blood T cells in healthy people across ages (dated by TCRdb to between 2015 and 2017). For the wider study: In model experiments, roughly one uniquely barcoded TCR beta cDNA molecule per two T cells was captured by template switching. The study measured age-related changes in TCR beta repertoire diversity using deep sequencing normalized with unique cDNA molecular identifiers. Donors were grouped into four age groups: young (average 16 years), middle-aged (roughly 40), aged (around 66) and long-lived (just over 80). To avoid experimental bias, donors of different ages were randomly spread across the sequencing lanes. The study analyzed two additional independent replicas of 1 million unique cDNA reads from the same blood draw for two donors, one aged 18 to 30 and one aged 80 or older. What the study reported, not specific to this receptor: Estimates of total diversity from one million sequenced T cells were regarded as lower bounds and underestimates. There was a strong correlation between observed TCR beta diversity and the percentage of naive T cells measured by flow cytometry. Compared with the aged group, more naive CD4+ T cells, fewer expanded clones and increased TCR diversity were shown by the long-lived group, suggesting age selection. Because the CMV infection status of the donors was unknown, age-related changes in expanded clonotypes may potentially have been confounded. As age increased, observed TCR beta diversity per million T cells dropped in a roughly linear way, and a significant reduction was already evident by age about 36. Because profiling used bulk unsorted PBMCs, naive and antigen-experienced compartments could not be compared conclusively.

A few counts support this clonotype. This receptor's antigen is unknown. No base-level quality is on record; no much larger clone is a single base apart. To prepare the library, 5' RACE was applied. This sample was sequenced with an Illumina HiSeq 2500. The second PCR ran for roughly 7 to 11 cycles and used a J-beta primer mix along with a sample-barcoded 5' primer. Each TCR beta cDNA molecule received a unique molecular identifier from a template-switch 5' adaptor carrying 12 random nucleotides. Each sample yielded at least 2.5 million CDR3-containing paired-end reads. The Mint cDNA synthesis kit, primed by a TRBC-specific oligonucleotide, was used to synthesize first-strand cDNA from all RNA. After uracil-DNA glycosylase treatment, a first 18-cycle PCR used universal primers M1SS and BC2_uni_R on all cDNA. The original pipeline was this. For normalization, 1 million high-quality reads were randomly selected from each sample, with every read carrying a distinct molecular identifier. Reads sharing molecular identifiers were discarded rather than binned into consensus sequences. CDR3 identification, clonotype clustering and error correction used MiTCR with a Q25 quality threshold and the strictest error-elimination algorithm. A nonparametric unseen species model with Euler transformation was used to estimate a lower bound on total TCR beta diversity. TCRdb redid the processing of the public reads, applying fastp at Q25 and MiXCR, and retained in-frame beta chains. Rows matching on CDR3 protein sequence are summarized as one entry with the most common DNA and genes. The V and J calls were not made by the authors but by TCRdb's processing. The sample yields approximately 730,000 distinct CDR3 sequences; about 55% were counted once. The ten largest clones represent approximately 41% of the sample.

Systemically healthy Caucasian individuals from Russia, over 30 in total and aged about 6 to 100 years, were included as donors. Approximately 9.3 milliliters of peripheral blood were drawn from each donor into EDTA-treated Vacutainer tubes. PBMCs were isolated by Ficoll-Paque density-gradient centrifugation, with at least 7 million obtained per sample. Trizol reagent was used to extract total RNA from the PBMCs, yielding at least 6 micrograms per sample. Naive CD45RAhigh/CD27high T cell percentages were measured by flow cytometry on a PBMC aliquot from every donor. The germline V end is reduced by 2 bases and the J end by 6 bases; junction bases left unmatched: 1. CDR1 and CDR2 (SGDLS, YYNGEE) derive from the germline V gene. Including the terminal cysteine and phenylalanine, the CDR3 comprises 15 residues. Only the CDR3 region is kept as DNA, spanning 45 bases read in frame from base 1.

The chain couples TRBV9 to TRBJ2-3; TRBD2 aligns with 15 central bases. This clonotype was obtained from a man older than 75 in good health. Sequences were obtained from blood. The nucleotides read TGTGCCAGCAGCGTCGGACTAGCGGGAGGGGATACGCAGTATTTT. Protein translation: CASSVGLAGGDTQYF.